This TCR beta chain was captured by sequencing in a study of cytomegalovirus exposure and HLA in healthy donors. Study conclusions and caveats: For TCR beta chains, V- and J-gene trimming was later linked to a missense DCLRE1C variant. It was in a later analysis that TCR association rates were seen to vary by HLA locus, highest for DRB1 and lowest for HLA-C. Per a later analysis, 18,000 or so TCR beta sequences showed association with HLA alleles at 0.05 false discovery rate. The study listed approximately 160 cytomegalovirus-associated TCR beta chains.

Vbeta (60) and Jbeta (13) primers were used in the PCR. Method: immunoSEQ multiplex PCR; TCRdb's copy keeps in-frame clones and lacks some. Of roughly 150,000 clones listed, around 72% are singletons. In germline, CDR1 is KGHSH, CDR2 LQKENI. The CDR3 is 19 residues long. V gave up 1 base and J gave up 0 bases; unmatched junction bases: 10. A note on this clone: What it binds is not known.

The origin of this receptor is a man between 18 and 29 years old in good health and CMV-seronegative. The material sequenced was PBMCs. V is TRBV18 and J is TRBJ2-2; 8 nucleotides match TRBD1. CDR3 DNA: TGTGCCAGCTCACCACGTCGGCGAGCAGGGGGCGCGAACACCGGGGAGCTGTTTTTT. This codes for CASSPRRRAGGANTGELFF.